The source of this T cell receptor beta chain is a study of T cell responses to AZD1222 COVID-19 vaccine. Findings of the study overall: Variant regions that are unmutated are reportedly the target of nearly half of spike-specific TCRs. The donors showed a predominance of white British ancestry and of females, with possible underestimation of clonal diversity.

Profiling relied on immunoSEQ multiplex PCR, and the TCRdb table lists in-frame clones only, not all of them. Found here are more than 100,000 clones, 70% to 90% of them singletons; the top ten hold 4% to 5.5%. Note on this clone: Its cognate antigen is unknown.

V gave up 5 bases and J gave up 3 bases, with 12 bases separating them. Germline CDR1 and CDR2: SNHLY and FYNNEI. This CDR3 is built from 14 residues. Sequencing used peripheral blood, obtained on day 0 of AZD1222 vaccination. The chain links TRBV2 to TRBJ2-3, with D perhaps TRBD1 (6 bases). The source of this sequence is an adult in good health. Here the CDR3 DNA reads TGTGCCAGCAGTACAGGGCGAGTAACAGATACGCAGTATTTT. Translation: CASSTGRVTDTQYF.